This T cell receptor beta chain was observed in a study of cytomegalovirus exposure and HLA in healthy donors (dated by TCRdb to about 2017). A note on the overall study: An earlier analysis of several hundred of the donors reported roughly 270 Gb of sequence data and about 100 million unique TCR beta sequences from about 179 million T cells. An early release covering 500 to 750 HLA-typed donors comprised about 300 gigabases of sequencing data and tens of millions of unique TCR sequences. Among the roughly 410 genotyped donors, 75% to 90% belonged to the genetic ancestry cluster associated with self-reported Caucasian donors. The aim of the study was to test whether cataloging public T cell receptors could identify signatures of past pathogen exposure. The study profiled the T cell repertoires of under 850 subjects by immunosequencing and related them to cytomegalovirus serostatus. Besides the first cohort of hundreds of subjects, a separate validation cohort made up of some 110 different subjects was used. The study combined high-throughput TCR immunosequencing, statistical association of individual TCRs with disease status, and machine learning to predict cytomegalovirus infection status. A later analysis re-analyzed previously published TCR beta repertoires from 666 donors and added high-resolution HLA genotyping to study TCR occurrence patterns. The later analysis used no new phenotypic data to find candidate immune exposures, relying instead on TCR beta sequences and their occurrence across donors. To decide whether each TCR beta V gene segment behaved as functional or pseudogenic, an earlier analysis of some 600 of the donors relied on high-throughput TCR beta sequencing. Donor age, sex, ethnicity and CMV serostatus were compiled alongside the repertoire data. Genome-wide SNP genotypes for about three fifths of the roughly 700 donors were used in a later genetic analysis, which treated that subset as a discovery cohort. Every repertoire in the discovery cohort had been generated on one and the same sequencing platform. Class I and class II HLA loci were covered by the typing at four-digit resolution. The number of donors typed differed by locus, with roughly 629-640 for A, B, C, DRB1 and DQB1, about 500 for DQA1, over 600 for DPA1, and over 400 for DPB1. Roughly 5 DR-DQ haplotypes were treated as single units for association and clustering because of strong linkage in the cohort. Among under 450 genotyped donors of the cohort, an average of approximately 240,000 unique TCR beta nucleotide sequences were sequenced per donor, 15% to 20% of them non-productive. Broader findings and caveats from the paper: In a later analysis, most CMV-associated TCR beta chains were found to appear HLA-restricted, with HLA associations seemingly driven largely by CMV exposure. Several of the top co-occurrence clusters appeared to be linked to parvovirus B19, influenza, CMV and Epstein-Barr virus, according to a later analysis. In a later analysis, HLA-associated TCR beta chains showed more clonal expansion and lower generation probabilities than non-associated chains that were equally common. The study listed around 160 TCR beta chains as associated with cytomegalovirus. A cluster of highly shared sequence variants was judged likely to represent a technical artifact of the sequencing pipeline. While some public TCRs were present in many individuals, most TCR sequences turned up only very rarely across donors. A few of the identified cytomegalovirus-associated TCR beta chains were confirmed in vitro to be specific for cytomegalovirus antigens. Because the 87-base-pair reads could not distinguish some IMGT-functional V segments, including TRBV6-2 and TRBV6-3, those segments were excluded. Because HLA typing was missing for some donors at each locus, association tests included only the typed subset. An association between a missense DCLRE1C variant and V-gene and J-gene trimming of TCR beta chains was found in a later genetic analysis and replicated in an independent cohort. Specific HLA alleles were associated with 15,000 to 20,000 TCR beta sequences at a false discovery rate of 0.05 in a later analysis. When HLA alleles, especially DR and DQ, strongly co-occurred, attributing TCR associations to individual alleles was difficult. In a later analysis, TCR association rates were found to vary across HLA loci, with the most associated TCRs seen for DRB1 alleles and the fewest for HLA-C alleles. CMV serostatus was the only immune exposure information available for the cohort. Compared with the roughly 710-donor mean, donors in an Asian-associated ancestry cluster had fewer N-insertions in productive TCRs, according to a later genetic analysis. In an earlier analysis of around 600 of the donors, most TCR beta V segments appeared in productive rearrangements about 87% or about 30% of the time, broadly matching IMGT annotations. Correlated functional status among segregating V segments might reflect linkage disequilibrium, but an unknown experimental factor could not be ruled out. The classifier was reported to diagnose cytomegalovirus status with high specificity and sensitivity in both the original cohort and the validation cohort. The authors suggested that the approach could potentially be extended to other disease states and immunological phenotypes. A further reported finding was that TCR beta sequences accurately predicted the HLA-A and HLA-B alleles for most subjects in the first cohort. Presence/absence analyses assumed roughly uniform sequencing depth across donors, an assumption that may not hold. The earlier analysis of 587 of the donors excluded some 15 rarely observed V segments, including chromosome 9 orphons, because counts were too low. In this cohort, only TCR beta chains were sequenced, and detectable features were limited by the absence of alpha or paired-chain data.

The CDR3 covers 14 residues, taking in both the cysteine and the phenylalanine. Only the CDR3 portion is preserved as DNA: 42 bases, with reading frame beginning at the first base. CDR1 and CDR2, looked up from the germline V gene (reference sequence), are MNHNY and SVGAGI. The cohort consisted of 600 to 700 healthy bone marrow donors. Cohort members were all nominally healthy when sampled, although unrecorded immune exposures were likely present. The donor tested CMV seronegative, placing the donor among the roughly 400 seronegative members of the cohort. A peripheral blood sample was collected from each donor, and TCR beta sequencing was performed on peripheral blood mononuclear cells. Genomic DNA was extracted from the blood cell samples with the Qiagen DNeasy Blood Extraction Kit. Library preparation employed the immunoSEQ multiplex PCR assay. For the multiplex PCR, a mixture combining 60 forward primers for TCR Vbeta segments and 13 reverse primers for TCR Jbeta segments was used. The CDR3 region of rearranged TCR beta genes was amplified from genomic DNA by a multiplex PCR assay. The amplified TCR beta libraries were sequenced on the Illumina HiSeq System as 87-base-pair reads. Per the authors' processing: Across the 500 to 700 repertoires, a later analysis counted about 81 million unique TCR beta chains, around 11 million of which were shared by at least two donors. To remove PCR and sequencing errors, raw reads were error-corrected and collapsed into unique sequences using a nearest-neighbor algorithm that merged closely related sequences. V, D and J gene segments were assigned by aligning CDR3 sequences to IMGT reference sequences. For a sequence to be retained, a match of at least six nucleotides was required to both a V gene segment and a J gene segment. Rearrangements were classified as productive when the CDR3 lacked stop codons and remained in frame with V and J, and all other rearrangements were classified as non-productive. Following IMGT convention, CDR3 was defined as the stretch from the second conserved V-encoded cysteine up to the conserved J-encoded phenylalanine. In an earlier analysis of more than 550 of the donors, sequences lacking an unambiguous match to a single V gene segment were excluded. In an earlier analysis of about 590 of the donors, a V segment was called functional when productive rearrangements were above 56.7%, and segregating when the standard deviation between donors exceeded 5%. To diagnose cytomegalovirus status from the catalog of TCR beta chain sequences, a statistical classification framework was built. In a later analysis, V and J genes were assigned by comparing TCR nucleotide sequences against IMGT/GENE-DB human TR gene sequences. Using the TCRdist pipeline, a later analysis assigned CDR3 sequences along with most-parsimonious VDJ recombination scenarios. In a later analysis, every TCR beta chain was defined by the combination of its CDR3 amino acid sequence and its V-gene family, and reads without a unique V-gene family were dropped. To address suspected cross-contamination and a sequencing artifact, a later analysis removed around 590 highly shared, low-generation-probability nucleotide sequences. For each public chain, a later analysis derived a clonal expansion index from normalized ranks of inferred template counts within each repertoire. In a later analysis, generation probabilities were computed with a VDJ recombination model fitted to out-of-frame rearrangements, and the resulting probabilities were checked against IGoR. Hypergeometric tests were used in a later analysis to score TCR-TCR, TCR-HLA and TCR-CMV co-occurrence, with a repertoire-size bias correction applied to the TCR pairs. In a later analysis, false discovery rates were estimated by permuting HLA or CMV assignments 20 times. In a later analysis, co-occurring TCRs were grouped with DBSCAN, and TCRdist sequence similarity was added when clustering was performed within HLA-allele-positive subsets. Co-occurrence clustering excluded repertoires with fewer than 30,000 or more than 120,000 public chains, plus five with anomalous nucleotide sharing. TCRdb took this table from immuneACCESS and kept in-frame rearrangements with V and J called. Such tables lack part of the clones; where checked against another copy, unresolved V genes explain under half of the gap, and the rest is unexplained. V and J calls and clone size follow that table, whereas D and trimming were derived from the DNA. The sample table contains some 76,000 clones; only one count was recorded for approximately 90% of them. In total, the top ten clones hold roughly 2% of the sample.

This clone appeared once. No cognate antigen has been identified for it. The junction departs from germline at one end; a sequencing error may be responsible. The rearranged chain carries TRBV6-6 and TRBJ2-7, with TRBD1 identical over 8 junction bases. The material sequenced was PBMCs. This clonotype originated in a woman in her 30s in good health and CMV-seronegative. Read as DNA, the sequence is TGTGCCAGCAGTTCGGACAGGGTTTCCTTCGAGCAGTACTTC. Its protein product is CASSSDRVSFEQYF.